This TCR beta chain stems from a study of T cell changes during pregnancy in multiple sclerosis (dated by TCRdb to about 2019). Some background on the complete study: In women with multiple sclerosis, the researchers looked at how the T cell repertoire shifted as pregnancy progressed.

As for this clone: Its target antigen remains unknown. No much larger clone exists at a distance of one base, and base qualities are not known.

Libraries came from the immunoSEQ multiplex PCR assay. Held by TCRdb, this immuneACCESS table contains in-frame sequences only and omits some clones. Under half of the omission traces to an unresolved V gene where checked; the cause of the rest is unknown. The sample includes 85,000 to 130,000 clones, with under 95% observed a single time. In total, the top ten clones hold 1.5% to 2% of the sample. Sequences were derived from peripheral blood, sampled after pregnancy. The TCR comes from a female donor with multiple sclerosis, enrolled in a pregnancy study.

The bases are TGTGCCAGCAGTAAAGGCGGGGAGCCAGAGACCCAGTACTTC. Translated, it reads CASSKGGEPETQYF. The V and J segments used are TRBV28 and TRBJ2-5; D gene: possibly TRBD2, on 6 matching bases. CDR1 MDHEN and CDR2 SYDVKM were looked up in the germline V gene. V lost 5 bases and J lost 4 bases; the stretch between them is 14 bases long. The CDR3 runs 14 amino acids, cysteine and phenylalanine included. Just CDR3 DNA is preserved here, 42 bases in frame from base 1.